This T cell receptor beta chain was documented in a study of regulatory T cells in long-lasting Graves disease. V lost 11 bases and J 3 bases, leaving 14 bases between the germline ends. CDR1 and CDR2 from the germline V gene are MNHNS and SASEGT. The CDR3 spans 12 residues. Sequencing libraries for TCR beta were prepared with iRepertoire HTBI primers and Arm-PCR of CDR3 regions. TCRdb itself ran the multiplex PCR reads through MiXCR, one entry per CDR3 protein. Found here are fewer than 450,000 distinct CDR3 sequences, roughly 15% of them singletons; the top ten hold approximately 8%. This clonotype was seen more than once but under ten times. The time point denotes: newly diagnosed GD, antithyroid drugs for less than 3 months. PBMC-derived RNA was used for the TCR library. This sample also belongs to another study, concerning T cells in Graves' hyperthyroidism and ophthalmopathy.

The input for sequencing was peripheral blood mononuclear cells (PBMCs), taken at new diagnosis, from a patient treated with antithyroid drugs. This clonotype was obtained from a woman aged 40 to 49 with Graves disease. The chain carries TRBV6-1 and TRBJ2-7, with D hard to call. CDR3 protein: CASSTDLYEQYF. The CDR3 DNA sequence: TGTGCCTCATCAACGGACCTCTACGAGCAGTACTTC.